This T cell receptor beta chain came from a study of T cells in Graves' hyperthyroidism and ophthalmopathy. Trimming removed 2 bases from V and 0 bases from J, with 10 bases in between. CDR1 and CDR2 from the germline V gene are MNHEY and SVGAGI. This CDR3 contains 15 residues. Template material for amplifying TCR beta CDR3 regions consisted of RNA transcripts. The TCR CDR3 first-round RT-PCR relied on the HTBI primer set. TCRdb redid the calling of the multiplex PCR reads with MiXCR, one entry per CDR3 protein. The sample has more than 450,000 distinct CDR3 sequences; approximately 20% are singletons. This clonotype was seen only a few times. Each person with ophthalmopathy scored at least 3 on the Clinical Activity Score, reached NOSPECS grade 4 or higher, and had been ill under 3 months.

V usage is TRBV6-5 and J usage is TRBJ2-5; a possible D gene is TRBD2 (6 bases). The sequence was obtained from a man aged 35 to 55 with Graves' ophthalmopathy. The sample was blood. Here the CDR3 DNA reads TGTGCCAGCAGTTACAGCCGGGACTACCAAGAGACCCAGTACTTC. Translation: CASSYSRDYQETQYF.